The 4 T cell receptor beta chains reported below all come from one sample, sequenced in a study of shared clonotypes between healthy human individuals. Profiled with immunoSEQ multiplex PCR; TCRdb holds only in-frame clones, not every one. The table shows about 480,000 clones, with roughly 85% occurring only once. Sequences were obtained from PBMCs. These receptors were collected from a middle-aged woman in good health. Some clones in this sample may be carry-over from other donors' samples.

This clone was picked up one time. This rearrangement joins TRBV10-3 to TRBJ1-1; possibly TRBD1 for D (5 bases). This CDR3 is 12 amino acids long. Per germline, CDR1 ENHRY and CDR2 SYGVKD. V was trimmed by 4 bases and J by 10 bases, leaving 13 bases between them. CDR3 sequence reads: CAISGGTHGAFF. The CDR3 DNA reads as TGTGCCATCAGTGGCGGGACGCACGGAGCTTTCTTT.

The chain links TRBV2 to TRBJ2-7, with 10 bases lining up with TRBD2. V lost 1 base and J lost 5; bases outside the gene matches: 2. In germline, CDR1 is SNHLY, CDR2 FYNNEI. The CDR3 has 14 amino acids. This CDR3 is CASSEVLAGDEQYF. Written as DNA, the CDR3 is TGTGCCAGCAGTGAAGTCCTAGCGGGAGACGAGCAGTACTTC.

This rearrangement joins TRBV4-3 to TRBJ2-1; the D gene is possibly TRBD2 (7 bases). CDR3 length: 16 amino acids. Deletions cut 6 bases from V and 5 bases from J, with 20 bases between. Germline CDR1 reads LGHNA; CDR2 reads YSLEER. CDR3 DNA: TGCGCCAGCAGTTGGGGGGGGCTAGCGGCAAACAATGAGCAGTTCTTC. This gives the protein CASSWGGLAANNEQFF.

The rearrangement joins TRBV4-2 to TRBJ2-7, with D perhaps matching TRBD2 (6 bases). Germline V gene data show CDR1 as LGHNA and CDR2 as YNFKEQ. V lost 1 base, J lost 1 base, and 11 bases lay in between. The CDR3 sequence is 15 residues long. This chain's CDR3 is CASSQALAPSYEQYF. In DNA form, the CDR3 reads TGTGCCAGCAGCCAAGCCCTAGCGCCATCCTACGAGCAGTACTTC.